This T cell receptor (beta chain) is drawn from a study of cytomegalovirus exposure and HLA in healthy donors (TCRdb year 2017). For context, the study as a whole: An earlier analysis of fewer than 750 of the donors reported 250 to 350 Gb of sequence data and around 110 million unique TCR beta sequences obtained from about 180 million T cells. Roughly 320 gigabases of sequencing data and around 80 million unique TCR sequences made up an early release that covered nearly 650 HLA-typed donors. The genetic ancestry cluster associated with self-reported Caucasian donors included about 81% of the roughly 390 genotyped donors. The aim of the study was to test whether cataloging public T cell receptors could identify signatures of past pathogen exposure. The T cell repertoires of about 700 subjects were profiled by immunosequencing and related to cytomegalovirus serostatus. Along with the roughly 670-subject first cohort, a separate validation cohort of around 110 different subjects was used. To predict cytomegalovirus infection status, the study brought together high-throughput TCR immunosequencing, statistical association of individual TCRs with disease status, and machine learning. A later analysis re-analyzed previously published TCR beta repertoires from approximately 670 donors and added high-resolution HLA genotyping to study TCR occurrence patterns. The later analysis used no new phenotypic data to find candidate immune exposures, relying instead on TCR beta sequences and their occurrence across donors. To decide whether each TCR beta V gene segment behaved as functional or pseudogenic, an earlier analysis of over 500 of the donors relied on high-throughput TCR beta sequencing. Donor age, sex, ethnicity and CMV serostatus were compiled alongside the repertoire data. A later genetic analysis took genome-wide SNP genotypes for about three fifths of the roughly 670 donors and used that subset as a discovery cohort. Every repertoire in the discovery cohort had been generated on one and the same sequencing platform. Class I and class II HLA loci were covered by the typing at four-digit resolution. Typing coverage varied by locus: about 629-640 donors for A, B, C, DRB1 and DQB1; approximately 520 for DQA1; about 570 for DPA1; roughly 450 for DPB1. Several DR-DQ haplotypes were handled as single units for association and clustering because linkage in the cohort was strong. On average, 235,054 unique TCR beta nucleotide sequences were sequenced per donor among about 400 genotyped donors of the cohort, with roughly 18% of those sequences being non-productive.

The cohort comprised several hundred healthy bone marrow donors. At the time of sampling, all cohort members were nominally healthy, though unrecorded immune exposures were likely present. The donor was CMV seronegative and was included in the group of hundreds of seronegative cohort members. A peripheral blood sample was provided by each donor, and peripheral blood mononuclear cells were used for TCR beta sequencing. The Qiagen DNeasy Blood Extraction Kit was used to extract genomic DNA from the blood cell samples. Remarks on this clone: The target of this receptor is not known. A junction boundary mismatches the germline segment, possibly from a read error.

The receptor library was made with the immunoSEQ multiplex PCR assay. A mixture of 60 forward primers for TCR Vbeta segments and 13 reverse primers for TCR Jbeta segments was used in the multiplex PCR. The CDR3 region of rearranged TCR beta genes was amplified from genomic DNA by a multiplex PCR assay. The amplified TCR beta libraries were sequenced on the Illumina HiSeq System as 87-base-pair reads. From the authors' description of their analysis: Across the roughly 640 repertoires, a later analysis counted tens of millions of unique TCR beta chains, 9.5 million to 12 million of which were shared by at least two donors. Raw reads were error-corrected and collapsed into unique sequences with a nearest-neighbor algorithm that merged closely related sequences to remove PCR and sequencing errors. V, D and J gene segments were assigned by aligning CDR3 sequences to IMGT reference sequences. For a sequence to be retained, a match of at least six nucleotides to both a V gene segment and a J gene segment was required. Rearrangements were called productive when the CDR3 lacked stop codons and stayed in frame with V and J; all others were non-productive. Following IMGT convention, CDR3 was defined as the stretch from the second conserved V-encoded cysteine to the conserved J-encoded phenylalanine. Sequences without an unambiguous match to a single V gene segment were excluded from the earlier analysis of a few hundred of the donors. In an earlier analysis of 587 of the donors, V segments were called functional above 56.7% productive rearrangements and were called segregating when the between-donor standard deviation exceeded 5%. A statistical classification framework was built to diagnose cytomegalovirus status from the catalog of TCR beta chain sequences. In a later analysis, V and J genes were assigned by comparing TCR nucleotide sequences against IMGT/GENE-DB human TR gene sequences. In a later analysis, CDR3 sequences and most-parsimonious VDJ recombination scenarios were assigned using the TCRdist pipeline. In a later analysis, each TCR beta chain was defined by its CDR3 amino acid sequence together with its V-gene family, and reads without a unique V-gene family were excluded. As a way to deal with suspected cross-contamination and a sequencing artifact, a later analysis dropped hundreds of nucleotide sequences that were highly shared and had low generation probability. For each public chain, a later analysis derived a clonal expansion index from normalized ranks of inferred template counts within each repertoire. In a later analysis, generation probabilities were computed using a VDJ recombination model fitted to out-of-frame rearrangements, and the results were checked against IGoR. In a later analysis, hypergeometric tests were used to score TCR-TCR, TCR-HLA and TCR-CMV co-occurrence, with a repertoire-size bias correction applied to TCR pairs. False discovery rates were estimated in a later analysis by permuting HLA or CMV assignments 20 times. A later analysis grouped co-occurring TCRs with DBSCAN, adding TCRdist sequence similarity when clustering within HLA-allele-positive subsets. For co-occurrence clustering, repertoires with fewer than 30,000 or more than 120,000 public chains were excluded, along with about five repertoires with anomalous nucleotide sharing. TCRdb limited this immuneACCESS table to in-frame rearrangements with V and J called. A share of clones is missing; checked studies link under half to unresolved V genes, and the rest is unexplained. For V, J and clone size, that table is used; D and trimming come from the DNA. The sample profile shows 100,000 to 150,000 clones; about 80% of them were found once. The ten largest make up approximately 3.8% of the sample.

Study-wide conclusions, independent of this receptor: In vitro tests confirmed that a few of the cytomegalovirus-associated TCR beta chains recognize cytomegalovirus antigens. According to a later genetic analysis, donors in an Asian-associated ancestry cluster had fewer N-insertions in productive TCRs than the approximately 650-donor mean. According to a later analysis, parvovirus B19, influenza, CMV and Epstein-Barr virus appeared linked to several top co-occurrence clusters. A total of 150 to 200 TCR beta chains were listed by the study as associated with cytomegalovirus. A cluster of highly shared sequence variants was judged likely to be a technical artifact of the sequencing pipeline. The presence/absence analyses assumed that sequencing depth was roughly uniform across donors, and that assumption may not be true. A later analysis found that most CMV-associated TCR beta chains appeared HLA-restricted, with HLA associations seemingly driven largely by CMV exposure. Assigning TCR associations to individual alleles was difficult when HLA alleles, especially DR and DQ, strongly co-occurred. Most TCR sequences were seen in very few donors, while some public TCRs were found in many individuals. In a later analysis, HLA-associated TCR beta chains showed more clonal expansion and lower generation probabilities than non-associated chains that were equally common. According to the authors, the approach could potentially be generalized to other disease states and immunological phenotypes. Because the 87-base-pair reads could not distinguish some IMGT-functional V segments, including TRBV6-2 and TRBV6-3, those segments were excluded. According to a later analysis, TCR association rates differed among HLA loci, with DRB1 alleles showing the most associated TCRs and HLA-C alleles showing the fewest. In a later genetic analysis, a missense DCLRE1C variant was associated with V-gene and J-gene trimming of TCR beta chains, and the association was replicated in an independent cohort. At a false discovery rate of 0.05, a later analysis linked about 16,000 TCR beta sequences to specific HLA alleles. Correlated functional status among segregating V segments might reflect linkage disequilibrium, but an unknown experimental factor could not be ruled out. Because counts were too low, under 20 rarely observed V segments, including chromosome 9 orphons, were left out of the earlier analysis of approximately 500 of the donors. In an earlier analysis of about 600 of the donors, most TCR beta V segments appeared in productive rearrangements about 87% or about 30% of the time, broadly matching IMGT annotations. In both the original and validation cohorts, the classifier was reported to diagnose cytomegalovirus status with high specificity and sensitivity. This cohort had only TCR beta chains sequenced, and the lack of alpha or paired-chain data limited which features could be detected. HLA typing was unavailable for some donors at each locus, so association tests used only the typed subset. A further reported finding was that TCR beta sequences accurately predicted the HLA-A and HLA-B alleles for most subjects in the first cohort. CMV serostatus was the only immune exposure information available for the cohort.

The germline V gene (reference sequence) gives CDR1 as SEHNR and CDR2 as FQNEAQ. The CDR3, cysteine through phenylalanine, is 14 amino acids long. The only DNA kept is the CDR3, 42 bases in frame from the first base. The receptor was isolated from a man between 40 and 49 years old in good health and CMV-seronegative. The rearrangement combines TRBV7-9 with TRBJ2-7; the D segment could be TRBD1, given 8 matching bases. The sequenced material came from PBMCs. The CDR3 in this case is CASSTSFRGRERYF. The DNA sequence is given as TGTGCCAGCAGCACATCCTTCAGGGGGCGGGAGCGGTACTTC. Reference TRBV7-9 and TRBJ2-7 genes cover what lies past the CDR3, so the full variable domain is DTGVSQNPRHKITKRGQNVTFRCDPISEHNRLYWYRQTLGQGPEFLTYFQNEAQLEKSRLLSDRFSAERPKGSFSTLEIQRTEQGDSAMYLCASSTSFRGRERYFGPGTRLTVT.